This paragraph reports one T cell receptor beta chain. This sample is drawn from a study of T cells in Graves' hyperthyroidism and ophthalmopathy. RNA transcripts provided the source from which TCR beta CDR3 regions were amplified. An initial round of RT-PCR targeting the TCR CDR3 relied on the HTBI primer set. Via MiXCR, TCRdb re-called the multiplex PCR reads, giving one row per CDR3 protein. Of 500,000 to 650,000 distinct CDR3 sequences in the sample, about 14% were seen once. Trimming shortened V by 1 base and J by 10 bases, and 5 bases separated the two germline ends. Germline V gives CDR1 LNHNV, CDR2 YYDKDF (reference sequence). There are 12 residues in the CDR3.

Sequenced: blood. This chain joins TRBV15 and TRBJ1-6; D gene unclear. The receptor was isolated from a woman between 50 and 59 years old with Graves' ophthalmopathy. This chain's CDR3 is CATSRVSSPLHF. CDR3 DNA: TGTGCCACCAGCAGAGTATCGTCACCCCTCCACTTT.